The source of this TCR beta chain is a study of blood T cell repertoires in COVID-19. Study information: COVID-19 samples, acute and convalescent, were from the United States, Italy and Spain. T cells, B-cell-depleted T cells, or PBMCs supplied cDNA or gDNA.

CDR1 is MNHNY and CDR2 is SVGAGI in the germline V gene (reference sequence). Between the trimmed V and J ends, which lost 5 bases and 7 bases, there was a span of 18 bases. There are 15 residues in the CDR3. Profiling relied on immunoSEQ multiplex PCR, and the TCRdb table lists in-frame clones only, not all of them. There are approximately 120,000 clones in the sample; approximately 85% occur only once, and about 4.3% lies in the top ten. The rearrangement links TRBV6-6 to TRBJ2-1; D is perhaps TRBD2 (6 bases). Sequenced material: peripheral blood. This TCR was sampled from a human donor in a cohort sampled during active COVID-19. The CDR3 reads CASSPRGSGLNEQFF. In nucleotides, the CDR3 is TGTGCCAGCAGTCCCCGCGGTAGCGGCCTAAATGAGCAGTTCTTC.